This T cell receptor (beta chain) came from a study of cytomegalovirus exposure and HLA in healthy donors. General study results and limits: Later, an analysis showed that TCR beta chains associated with HLA were more clonally expanded than others that were equally common.

Germline-derived CDR1 and CDR2 are MNHEY and SVGAGI. Trimming took off 5 bases at V and 8 bases at J, with 15 bases between the two ends. The CDR3 loop spans 13 amino acids. The study ran its PCR with 60 Vbeta and 13 Jbeta primers. The assay was immunoSEQ multiplex PCR, and TCRdb's table has in-frame clones only and misses some. The sample consists of about 130,000 clones, about 85% of them appearing once. In regard to this clone: No antigen is known for it.

The origin of this receptor is a boy between 10 and 17 years old in good health and CMV-seronegative. Sequencing was performed on PBMCs. The rearrangement joins TRBV6-5 to TRBJ2-5; D is possibly TRBD2 (6 bases). CDR3 sequence reads: CASSASGDGTQYF. CDR3 sequence (DNA): TGTGCCAGCAGTGCCTCGGGAGATGGCACCCAGTACTTC.